This TCR beta chain was profiled in a study of regulatory T cells in long-lasting Graves disease (dated by TCRdb to the early 2020s). Regarding the study in general: To count as having persistent Graves' disease, a patient had to have received antithyroid drug treatment for over 5 years with TSH receptor autoantibodies remaining persistently positive. Patients with persistent Graves' disease were compared with patients with newly diagnosed Graves' disease using TCR sequencing and RNA sequencing of peripheral blood. TCR sequencing covered 13 persistent and some 20 newly diagnosed Graves' disease patients, some 35 samples in total. The study took place in China and was registered as a clinical trial. In the clinical cohort, patients with persistent Graves' disease had used antithyroid drugs for an average of about 9.3 years. Here is what the overall study found, with its caveats: More public clonotypes were shared among persistent patients (more than 2,500) than among newly diagnosed patients (more than 950). Lower TCR Shannon entropy and fewer highly expanded clones were observed in persistent Graves' disease patients than in newly diagnosed patients, which suggested clonal expansion. The small sample size was acknowledged by the authors as a limitation that may reduce accuracy. Sequencing and analysis were limited to the TCR beta chain. Persistent disease showed preferential use of TRBV28, TRBJ1-2 and TRBJ2-5, whereas newly diagnosed disease favored TRBV20-1 and TRBJ2-1. Because the primary lesion, thyroid tissue, could not be accessed, the study looked at peripheral blood alone.

Per the publication, the time point label means: persistent/refractory GD, antithyroid drugs over 5 years with positive TRAb. For both TCR sequencing and RNA sequencing, RNA was extracted from PBMCs in TRIzol. The diagnosis of Graves' disease was made according to American Thyroid Association guidelines. Patients were recruited from an endocrinology department in Xi'an, China. From each patient, around 8.3 milliliters of peripheral blood was collected into an EDTA anticoagulant tube. Ficoll Paque Plus density gradient separation was used to isolate PBMCs, and no further T cell sorting was performed. An Agilent 2100 Bioanalyzer and agarose gel were used to assess RNA quality, and a NanoDrop 2000 was used to measure RNA concentration. This clonotype was picked up many times. Which antigen it targets is not known. One base away there is no much larger clone; base qualities are not given. The library relied on multiplex PCR. The sample was run on an Illumina HiSeq 4000. TCR beta libraries were built with iRepertoire HTBI primers and Arm-PCR amplification of CDR3 regions. Before sequencing, the PCR products underwent gel purification. In the authors' own workflow: Gene usage analysis of CDR3 amino acid clonotypes relied on the roughly 60 TRBV and 12 to 15 TRBJ segments identified across samples. COPE and FqMerger were used to merge the filtered high-quality paired reads into contigs. BLAST was used to align contigs to IMGT TRBV, TRBD and TRBJ reference genes, and CDR3 was defined according to IMGT. Any clonotype with a frequency above 0.1% was classified as a highly expanded clone. Repertoire diversity was measured by Shannon entropy, and V-J evenness by the Gini coefficient. Clonotypes shared by more than one individual were considered public. The public reads were reprocessed in TCRdb via fastp at Q25 and MiXCR, keeping in-frame beta chains. Rows are unified per CDR3 protein, each entry keeping the most common DNA and genes. The V and J calls were not made by the authors but by TCRdb's processing. This sample holds hundreds of thousands of distinct CDR3 sequences; 25% to 35% were observed only once. The top ten clones comprise roughly 40% of the sample.

Per the germline V gene (reference sequence), SGHNT is the CDR1 and YYREEE is the CDR2. V was cut back by 4 bases and J by 6 bases, leaving a gap of 19 bases between them. Counted from cysteine to phenylalanine, this CDR3 has 16 amino acids. Only the CDR3 DNA is retained, 48 bases long and in frame from the first base. This TCR derives from a female donor with Graves disease. Here the chain combines TRBV5-4 and TRBJ2-2; perhaps TRBD2 is the D gene, with 7 bases matching. Material: peripheral blood mononuclear cells (PBMCs), obtained when the disease was refractory, from a patient treated with antithyroid drugs. The DNA sequence is given as TGTGCCAGCAGCGGGGGGGACATCCCTCGGGCCGGGGAGCTGTTTTTT. Its protein is CASSGGDIPRAGELFF.